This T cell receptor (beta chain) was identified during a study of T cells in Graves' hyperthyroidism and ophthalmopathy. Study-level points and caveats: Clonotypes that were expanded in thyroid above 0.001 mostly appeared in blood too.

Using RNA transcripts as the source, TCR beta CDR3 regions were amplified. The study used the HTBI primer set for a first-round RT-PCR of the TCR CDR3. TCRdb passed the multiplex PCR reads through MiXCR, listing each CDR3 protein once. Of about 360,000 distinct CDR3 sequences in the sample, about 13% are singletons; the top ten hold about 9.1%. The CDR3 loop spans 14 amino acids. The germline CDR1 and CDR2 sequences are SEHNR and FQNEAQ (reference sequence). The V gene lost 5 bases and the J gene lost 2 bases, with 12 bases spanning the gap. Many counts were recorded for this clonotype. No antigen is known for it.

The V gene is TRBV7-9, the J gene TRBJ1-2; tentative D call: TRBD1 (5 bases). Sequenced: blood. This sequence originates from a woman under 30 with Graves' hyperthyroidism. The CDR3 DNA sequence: TGTGCCAGCAGCCCAACACAGGAGAACTATGGCTACACCTTC. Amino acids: CASSPTQENYGYTF. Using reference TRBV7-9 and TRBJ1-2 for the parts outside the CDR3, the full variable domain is DTGVSQNPRHKITKRGQNVTFRCDPISEHNRLYWYRQTLGQGPEFLTYFQNEAQLEKSRLLSDRFSAERPKGSFSTLEIQRTEQGDSAMYLCASSPTQENYGYTFGSGTRLTVV.